This TCR beta chain is drawn from a study of T cell responses to AZD1222 COVID-19 vaccine. Study-level findings and limits: Baseline serology detected seropositivity in only 5 or 6 AZD1222 recipients. Clonal diversity was possibly underestimated, and white British individuals and females predominated among donors. Regions 160-218 and 743-854 held dominance among vaccine-associated CD4 TCRs, which spanned spike.

CDR3 size: 14 residues. V dropped 3 bases and J dropped 1 base, with 9 bases sitting between them. Germline V CDR1 and CDR2: SGHVS, FQNEAQ. TCRdb's table, derived via immunoSEQ multiplex PCR, lists solely in-frame clones and lacks some. There are more than 85,000 clones in the sample; around nine tenths occur only once, and around 3% lies in the top ten. Notes on this clone: Its target is not known.

This TCR was recovered from an adult in good health. V gene TRBV7-8 combines with J gene TRBJ1-2; no definite D call. The sample was peripheral blood, taken on day 0 of AZD1222 vaccination. DNA of the CDR3: TGTGCCAGCAGCTTGGGGTCGGTTAACTATGGCTACACCTTC. As protein: CASSLGSVNYGYTF.